This TCR beta chain derives from a study of CD8 T cells in Susac syndrome. Study summary: Of the sequenced Susac syndrome patients, 5 or 6 had active disease and about 8 were in remission.

RNA totalling about 0.45 to 1 ug underwent reverse transcription with random hexamers. An immunoSEQ multiplex PCR generated amplified TCR beta CDR3 products spanning 54 Vbeta and 13 Jbeta. MiXCR was run by TCRdb on the immunoSEQ multiplex PCR reads, yielding one entry per CDR3 protein. In the table there are under 200,000 distinct CDR3 sequences, more than 95% of which are singletons. Study-wide results and caveats: It was acknowledged in the study that the number of individuals who were included in its TCR sequencing and HLA analysis was relatively small.

About this clonotype: The target antigen is unknown.

V was pared by 0 bases and J by 6 bases, with 5 bases of the junction left unmatched. Per germline, CDR1 MNHEY and CDR2 SVGEGT. The CDR3 spans 16 residues. The genes are TRBV6-2 or TRBV6-3 and TRBJ2-7; 13 nucleotides line up with TRBD2. The sequence was obtained from a human donor with Susac syndrome. The specimen was CD4+ T cells from PBMCs. The chain's CDR3 is CASSYSQLAGGLEQYF. In DNA, the CDR3 is TGTGCCAGCAGTTACTCGCAACTAGCGGGAGGGCTCGAGCAGTACTTC.